A selection of T cell receptor beta chains follows, all from one sample in a study of human T cells and chemical hapten exposure. TCRdb recomputed calls from the RACE reads with MiXCR, one row per CDR3 protein. The sample holds 65,000 to 90,000 distinct CDR3 sequences, more than 6.5% seen once. The sample in question was whole blood, obtained in connection with sensitization to the hapten diphenylcyclopropenone (DPC). The source is a woman aged 25 to 45 with alopecia areata. Some clones in this sample may be carry-over from other donors' samples. Each CDR3 is given with its conserved first and last residue. A D gene is named only where the DNA matches it firmly. Size values are once, few and many counts, or a class for expanded clones, and some rows have none.

NA,NA,TRBV20-1,TRBJ1-3,CSARQAGNTIYF,TGCAGTGCTAGACAGGCTGGAAACACCATATATTTT
few,TRBD2,TRBV19,TRBJ2-2,CASSVTSGGAYTGELFF,TGTGCCAGTAGTGTGACTAGCGGGGGGGCATACACCGGGGAGCTGTTTTTT
NA,TRBD1,TRBV30,TRBJ1-5,CAVRDRHQPQHF,TGTGCCGTCCGGGACAGACATCAGCCCCAGCATTTT
few,NA,TRBV20-1,TRBJ1-2,CSASDSGRTSHGYTF,TGCAGTGCTAGTGATTCGGGCAGGACTTCCCATGGCTACACCTTC
many,NA,TRBV2,TRBJ1-2,CASMKWGYTF,TGTGCCAGCATGAAGTGGGGCTACACCTTC
NA,NA,TRBV20-1,TRBJ1-5,CSATDRTVNFLNQPQHF,TGCAGTGCTACAGATCGTACAGTCAATTTTCTCAATCAGCCCCAGCATTTT
many,NA,TRBV10-3,TRBJ2-7,CAISADGVFYEQYF,TGTGCCATCAGTGCCGACGGGGTATTCTACGAGCAGTACTTC
many,NA,TRBV20-1,TRBJ1-2,CSARVEGIYGYTF,TGCAGTGCTAGAGTGGAGGGGATCTATGGCTACACCTTC
many,NA,TRBV11-1,TRBJ1-2,CASSSALALPGGYTF,TGTGCCAGCAGTTCGGCATTAGCTCTTCCGGGCGGCTACACCTTC
NA,NA,TRBV6-6,TRBJ1-3,CASRDSRRELSGNTIYF,TGTGCCAGCAGAGACTCCAGAAGGGAACTCTCTGGAAACACCATATATTTT
many,NA,TRBV20-1,TRBJ1-6,CSARDPSSYNSPLHF,TGCAGTGCTAGAGACCCCAGCTCCTATAATTCACCCCTCCACTTT
NA,NA,TRBV7-2,TRBJ2-3,CASSLALGGGADTRYF,TGTGCCAGCAGCTTAGCGCTTGGGGGGGGCGCAGATACGCGGTATTTT
many,TRBD1,TRBV20-1,TRBJ1-2,CSAPGQGARGYTF,TGCAGTGCTCCTGGACAGGGGGCTCGTGGCTACACCTTC
many,NA,TRBV12-3/TRBV12-4,TRBJ1-2,CASSYIRWGPDPPGYTF,TGTGCCAGCAGTTATATACGTTGGGGACCTGATCCCCCTGGCTACACCTTC
few,TRBD2,TRBV19,TRBJ2-2,CASSILAGNTYTGELFF,TGTGCCAGTAGTATACTAGCGGGGAATACCTACACCGGGGAGCTGTTTTTT
few,NA,TRBV30,TRBJ1-5,CAWSVGPSSNQPQHF,TGTGCCTGGAGTGTCGGACCGTCTAGCAATCAGCCCCAGCATTTT
many,NA,TRBV7-9,TRBJ1-6,CASSLGVGGPDNSPLHF,TGTGCCAGCAGCTTAGGGGTAGGGGGACCTGATAATTCACCCCTCCACTTT
many,TRBD2,TRBV5-8,TRBJ2-7,CASSLVLAGGNRAYEQYF,TGTGCCAGCAGCTTGGTACTAGCGGGGGGCAATCGTGCCTACGAGCAGTACTTC
few,NA,TRBV12-3/TRBV12-4,TRBJ2-3,CASSFGLGADTQYF,TGTGCCAGCAGTTTTGGGCTTGGCGCAGATACGCAGTATTTT
many,NA,TRBV12-3/TRBV12-4,TRBJ1-2,CASYNSATGPRGNYGYTF,TGTGCCAGTTATAACAGCGCGACAGGTCCACGGGGTAACTATGGCTACACCTTC
many,TRBD2,TRBV20-1,TRBJ2-1,CSATSGPAYNEQFF,TGCAGTGCAACTAGCGGGCCCGCCTACAATGAGCAGTTCTTC
NA,NA,TRBV7-2,TRBJ2-5,CASSPQWGPQETQYF,TGTGCCAGCAGCCCTCAATGGGGTCCCCAAGAGACCCAGTACTTC
many,TRBD2,TRBV2,TRBJ2-7,CASSPGPGGYEQYF,TGTGCCAGCAGTCCAGGGCCGGGGGGCTACGAGCAGTACTTC
NA,TRBD1,TRBV5-1,TRBJ1-1,CASSLVQGARTEAFF,TGCGCCAGCAGCTTGGTCCAGGGGGCGCGTACTGAAGCTTTCTTT
many,NA,TRBV6-4,TRBJ1-1,CASSQDGGRLNTEAFF,TGTGCCAGCAGTCAAGACGGGGGGAGGTTGAACACTGAAGCTTTCTTT
few,TRBD2,TRBV4-2,TRBJ2-5,CASSQESGEGQYF,TGTGCCAGCAGCCAAGAGAGCGGGGAAGGCCAGTACTTC
many,NA,TRBV29-1,TRBJ1-2,CSVTQSGRRYGYTF,TGCAGCGTTACCCAATCCGGGAGGAGGTATGGCTACACCTTC
many,NA,TRBV5-1,TRBJ2-7,CASRPQVQEYYEQYF,TGCGCCAGCAGGCCACAGGTCCAGGAGTACTACGAGCAGTACTTC
many,NA,TRBV12-3/TRBV12-4,TRBJ1-2,CASSQTEGYTF,TGTGCCAGCAGTCAGACAGAGGGCTACACCTTC
many,NA,TRBV3-1,TRBJ2-3,CASSQRAGDTQYF,TGTGCCAGCAGCCAGCGGGCTGGAGATACGCAGTATTTT
many,NA,TRBV20-1,TRBJ1-1,CSAPLGRRLNTEAFF,TGCAGTGCCCCCTTGGGCCGACGACTGAACACTGAAGCTTTCTTT
many,NA,TRBV5-4,TRBJ2-1,CASSLRLSYNEQFF,TGTGCCAGCAGCCTACGGCTCTCCTACAATGAGCAGTTCTTC
many,TRBD1,TRBV25-1,TRBJ2-3,CASSTPRTGSGTDTQYF,TGTGCCAGCAGTACACCCAGGACAGGGTCTGGGACAGATACGCAGTATTTT
many,TRBD2,TRBV2,TRBJ2-7,CASSYPTSGGPGTYEQYF,TGTGCCAGCAGCTACCCGACTAGCGGGGGGCCAGGGACCTACGAGCAGTACTTC
few,TRBD1,TRBV5-8,TRBJ2-6,CASSLLTGAAGANVLTF,TGTGCCAGCAGCTTGTTGACAGGGGCTGCCGGGGCCAACGTCCTGACTTTC
many,NA,TRBV29-1,TRBJ2-7,CSVGEGAYEQYF,TGCAGCGTTGGGGAAGGGGCCTACGAGCAGTACTTC
few,NA,TRBV14,TRBJ1-2,CASSQAYQNYGYTF,TGTGCCAGCAGCCAAGCCTACCAAAACTATGGCTACACCTTC
many,NA,TRBV27,TRBJ1-2,CASSSPGSSFYGYTF,TGTGCCAGCAGTTCACCGGGATCCTCGTTCTATGGCTACACCTTC
many,NA,TRBV20-1,TRBJ2-7,CSISAGWGRNEQYF,TGCAGTATATCCGCAGGTTGGGGGCGGAACGAGCAGTACTTC
NA,NA,TRBV6-5,TRBJ1-4,CASSYALGMGEKLFF,TGTGCCAGCAGTTACGCGCTGGGTATGGGTGAAAAACTGTTTTTT
few,TRBD1,TRBV10-3,TRBJ2-1,CAISGDSEEQFF,TGTGCCATCAGTGGGGACAGCGAAGAGCAGTTCTTC
many,NA,TRBV10-3,TRBJ2-3,CAIRSTDTQYF,TGTGCCATCAGGAGCACAGATACGCAGTATTTT
NA,TRBD1,TRBV20-1,TRBJ1-1,CSARPTGWAEAFF,TGCAGTGCTAGGCCGACAGGGTGGGCCGAAGCTTTCTTT
many,NA,TRBV20-1,TRBJ1-4,CSASGGGSSYEKLFF,TGCAGTGCTAGTGGCGGGGGTTCCAGCTATGAAAAACTGTTTTTT
few,NA,TRBV12-3/TRBV12-4,TRBJ2-4,CASSPEWGIAKNIQYF,TGTGCCAGCAGTCCAGAGTGGGGTATAGCCAAAAACATTCAGTACTTC
many,NA,TRBV9,TRBJ2-3,CASSVLGDKTTDTQYF,TGTGCCAGCAGCGTATTAGGGGACAAGACCACAGATACGCAGTATTTT
few,NA,TRBV4-1,TRBJ1-4,CASSQDSLESNEKLFF,TGCGCCAGCAGCCAAGATAGTCTAGAGTCGAATGAAAAACTGTTTTTT
few,NA,TRBV6-1,TRBJ1-5,CASVGGESRNQPQHF,TGTGCCAGCGTGGGGGGGGAATCGAGGAATCAGCCCCAGCATTTT
many,TRBD1,TRBV7-6,TRBJ1-3,CASSKGQYGNTIYF,TGTGCCAGCAGCAAGGGACAGTATGGAAACACCATATATTTT
many,NA,TRBV5-1,TRBJ2-4,CASSLERNIQYF,TGCGCCAGCAGCTTGGAAAGGAACATTCAGTACTTC
many,TRBD1,TRBV6-6,TRBJ1-1,CASSSDRGVTEAFF,TGTGCCAGCAGCAGTGACAGGGGCGTAACTGAAGCTTTCTTT
many,NA,TRBV5-1,TRBJ1-1,CASSLPPGGAYEAFF,TGCGCCAGCAGCTTGCCCCCGGGGGGCGCATATGAAGCTTTCTTT
NA,NA,TRBV7-9,TRBJ1-2,CASSLSRTVHGYTF,TGTGCCAGCAGCTTATCCCGGACAGTCCATGGCTACACCTTC
few,NA,TRBV19,TRBJ2-3,CASSILGGNTDTQYF,TGTGCCAGTAGTATCCTCGGGGGAAACACAGATACGCAGTATTTT
many,NA,TRBV13,TRBJ2-3,CASSLKGYASTDTQYF,TGTGCCAGCAGCTTAAAGGGGTACGCGAGCACAGATACGCAGTATTTT
many,TRBD1,TRBV12-3/TRBV12-4,TRBJ2-7,CASSWEQGSHEQYF,TGTGCCAGCAGTTGGGAACAGGGGAGCCACGAGCAGTACTTC
NA,TRBD1,TRBV11-2,TRBJ1-1,CASRSTGAGIMNTEAFF,TGTGCCAGCAGGTCAACAGGGGCTGGGATCATGAACACTGAAGCTTTCTTT
many,NA,TRBV12-3/TRBV12-4,TRBJ1-1,CASRTHRETEAFF,TGTGCCAGCAGGACCCACAGGGAAACTGAAGCTTTCTTT